This is a list of T cell receptor beta chains from one sample in a study of vaccination and CD4 T cells after COVID-19. No antigen has been assigned to these receptors. TCRdb fed the PCR reads into MiXCR, producing one record per CDR3 protein. In the table there are some 19,000 distinct CDR3 sequences, 49% of which are singletons. The specimen sequenced was CD4+ T cells from blood, cultured in vitro. Receptors were obtained from a human donor who had recovered from COVID-19. The CDR3 runs from the conserved cysteine through the conserved F or W. A D gene is named only where the DNA matches it firmly. The size field is filled for only some rows; it gives once, few, many or a size class.

J: TRBJ2-3
V: TRBV6-2/TRBV6-3
size: .
D: .
DNA: TGTGCCAGCAGTCCATTGAGGGTAGATACGCAGTATTTT
CDR3: CASSPLRVDTQYF

J: TRBJ2-7
V: TRBV20-1
size: .
D: .
DNA: TGCAGTGCTGAAACGGGTACCTACGAGCAGTACTTC
CDR3: CSAETGTYEQYF

J: TRBJ2-1
V: TRBV27
size: .
D: TRBD2
DNA: TGTGCCAGCAGCGGACTAGCGGGCATAAACAATGAGCAGTTCTTC
CDR3: CASSGLAGINNEQFF

J: TRBJ1-2
V: TRBV5-1
size: .
D: TRBD1
DNA: TGCGCCAGCAGCTCGGCCGGGACAGGGGGCGATTACCTCTATGGCTACACCTTC
CDR3: CASSSAGTGGDYLYGYTF

J: TRBJ2-1
V: TRBV6-1
size: .
D: .
DNA: TGTGAAACCCGGGGCGGAGACAATGAGCAGTTCTTC
CDR3: CETRGGDNEQFF

J: TRBJ1-6
V: TRBV20-1
size: few
D: TRBD1
DNA: TGCAGTGCTAGCCCTCAGGGGGATTCACCCCTCCACTTT
CDR3: CSASPQGDSPLHF

J: TRBJ2-5
V: TRBV7-9
size: .
D: TRBD2
DNA: TGTGCCAGCAGCCGCGGGGGGGGAGAAGAGACCCAGTACTTC
CDR3: CASSRGGGEETQYF

J: TRBJ1-1
V: TRBV27
size: .
D: TRBD1
DNA: TGTGCCCGAAGGACAGGGGATGGGACGAGTGGTACTGAAGCTTTCTTT
CDR3: CARRTGDGTSGTEAFF

J: TRBJ2-5
V: TRBV20-1
size: .
D: .
DNA: TGCAGTGGAGCAGAATCACAGACCTCCCAGGAGACCCAGTACTTC
CDR3: CSGAESQTSQETQYF

J: TRBJ2-3
V: TRBV11-3
size: .
D: .
DNA: TGTGCCAGCACTCTTCGCGACTCACTTGGGACAGATACGCAGTATTTT
CDR3: CASTLRDSLGTDTQYF